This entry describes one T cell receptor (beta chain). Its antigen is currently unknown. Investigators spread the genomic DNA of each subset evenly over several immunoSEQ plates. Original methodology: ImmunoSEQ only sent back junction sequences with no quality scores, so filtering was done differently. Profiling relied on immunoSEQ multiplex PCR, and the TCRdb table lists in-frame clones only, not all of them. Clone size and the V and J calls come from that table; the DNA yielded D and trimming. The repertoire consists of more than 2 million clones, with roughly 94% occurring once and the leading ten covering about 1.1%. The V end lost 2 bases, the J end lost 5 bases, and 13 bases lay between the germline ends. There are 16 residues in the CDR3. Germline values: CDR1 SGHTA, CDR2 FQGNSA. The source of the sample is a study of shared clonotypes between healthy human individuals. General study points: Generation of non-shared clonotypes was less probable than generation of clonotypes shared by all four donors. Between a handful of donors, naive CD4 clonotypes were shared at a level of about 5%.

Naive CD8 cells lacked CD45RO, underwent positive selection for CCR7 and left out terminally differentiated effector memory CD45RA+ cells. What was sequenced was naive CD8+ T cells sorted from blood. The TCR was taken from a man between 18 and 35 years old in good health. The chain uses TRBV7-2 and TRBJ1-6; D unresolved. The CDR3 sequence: CASSLRAVTDNSPLHF. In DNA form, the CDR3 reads TGTGCCAGCAGCTTAAGGGCAGTCACGGATAATTCACCCCTCCACTTT.